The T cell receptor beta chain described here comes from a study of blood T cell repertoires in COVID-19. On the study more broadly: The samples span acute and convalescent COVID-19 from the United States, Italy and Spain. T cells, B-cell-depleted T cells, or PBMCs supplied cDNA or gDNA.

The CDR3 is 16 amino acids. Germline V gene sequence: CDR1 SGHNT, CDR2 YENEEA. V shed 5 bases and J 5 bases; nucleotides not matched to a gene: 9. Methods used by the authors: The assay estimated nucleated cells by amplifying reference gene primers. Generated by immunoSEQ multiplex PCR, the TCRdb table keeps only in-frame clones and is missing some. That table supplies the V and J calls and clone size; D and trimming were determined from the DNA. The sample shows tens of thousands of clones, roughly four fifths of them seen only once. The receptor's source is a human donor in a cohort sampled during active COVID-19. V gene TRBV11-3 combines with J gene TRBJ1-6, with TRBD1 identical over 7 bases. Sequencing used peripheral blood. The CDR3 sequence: CASSPGWTGNNSPLHF. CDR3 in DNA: TGTGCCAGCAGCCCAGGTTGGACAGGAAATAATTCACCCCTCCACTTT.